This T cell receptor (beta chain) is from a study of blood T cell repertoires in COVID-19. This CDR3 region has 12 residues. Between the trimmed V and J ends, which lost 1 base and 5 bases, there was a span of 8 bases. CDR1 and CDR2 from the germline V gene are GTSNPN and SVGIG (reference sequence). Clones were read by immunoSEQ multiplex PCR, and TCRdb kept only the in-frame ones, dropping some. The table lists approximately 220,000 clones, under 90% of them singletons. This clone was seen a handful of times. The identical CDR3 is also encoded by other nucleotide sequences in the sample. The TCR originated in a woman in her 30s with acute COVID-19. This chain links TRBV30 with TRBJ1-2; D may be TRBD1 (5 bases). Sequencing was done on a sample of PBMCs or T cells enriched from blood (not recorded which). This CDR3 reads CAWSGGEYGYTF. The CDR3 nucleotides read TGTGCCTGGAGTGGGGGGGAGTATGGCTACACCTTC.